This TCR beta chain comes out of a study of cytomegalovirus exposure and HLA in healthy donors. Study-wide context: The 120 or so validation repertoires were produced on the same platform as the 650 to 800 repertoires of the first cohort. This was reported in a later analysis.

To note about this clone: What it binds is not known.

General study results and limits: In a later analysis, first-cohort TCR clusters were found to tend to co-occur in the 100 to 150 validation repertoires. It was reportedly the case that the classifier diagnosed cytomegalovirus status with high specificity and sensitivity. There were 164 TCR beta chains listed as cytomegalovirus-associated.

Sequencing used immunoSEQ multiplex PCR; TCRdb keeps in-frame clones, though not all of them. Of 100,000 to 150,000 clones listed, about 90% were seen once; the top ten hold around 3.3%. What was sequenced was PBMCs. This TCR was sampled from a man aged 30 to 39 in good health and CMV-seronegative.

The CDR3 DNA is TGTGCCAGCAGTTACGGGCTAGCGGTCTACAATGAGCAGTTCTTC. The encoded protein is CASSYGLAVYNEQFF. V usage is TRBV6-5 and J usage is TRBJ2-1; TRBD2 agrees at 7 bases. Germline CDR1 reads MNHEY; CDR2 reads SVGAGI. Germline trimming cut 2 bases from V and 3 bases from J; bases unmatched to any gene: 4. The CDR3 is made up of 15 amino acids.